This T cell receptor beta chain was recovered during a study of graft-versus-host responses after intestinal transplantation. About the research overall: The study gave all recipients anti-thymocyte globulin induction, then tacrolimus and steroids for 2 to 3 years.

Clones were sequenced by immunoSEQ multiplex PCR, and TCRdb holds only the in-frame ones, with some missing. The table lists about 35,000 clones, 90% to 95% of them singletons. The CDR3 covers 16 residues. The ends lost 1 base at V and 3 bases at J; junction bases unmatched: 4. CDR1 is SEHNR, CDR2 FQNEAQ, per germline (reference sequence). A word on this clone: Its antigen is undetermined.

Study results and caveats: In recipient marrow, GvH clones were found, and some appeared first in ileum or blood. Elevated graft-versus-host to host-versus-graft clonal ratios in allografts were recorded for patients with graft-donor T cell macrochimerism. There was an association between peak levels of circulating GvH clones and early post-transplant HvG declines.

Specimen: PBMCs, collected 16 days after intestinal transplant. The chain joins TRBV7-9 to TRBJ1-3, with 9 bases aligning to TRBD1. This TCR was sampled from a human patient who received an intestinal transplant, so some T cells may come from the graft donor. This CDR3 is CASSLVQGARGNTIYF. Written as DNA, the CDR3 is TGTGCCAGCAGCTTAGTACAGGGGGCGCGTGGAAACACCATATATTTT.